The sequence of this TCR beta chain was determined in a study of blood T cell repertoires in COVID-19. In the study overall: The origin of the acute and convalescent COVID-19 samples was the United States, Italy and Spain.

Original processing notes: Amplified reference gene primers provided the basis for estimating nucleated cell counts. TCRdb's table, derived via immunoSEQ multiplex PCR, lists solely in-frame clones and lacks some. V and J calls and clone size are copied from that table; D and trimming were computed from the DNA. The sample has over 200,000 clones; less than 90% are singletons. The V and J ends lost 0 bases and 4 bases respectively, with 12 bases between them. Per the germline V gene, CDR1 is LGHDT and CDR2 is YNNKEL (reference sequence). The CDR3 length is 15 residues. The sequence was obtained from a man in his forties or fifties with active or convalescent COVID-19. Sequences were obtained from peripheral blood. J is TRBJ2-5 and V is TRBV3-1 (or the pseudogene TRBV3-2), with a tentative D call TRBD1 (5 bases). The CDR3 protein is CASSQDKGSGETQYF. The CDR3 DNA follows: TGTGCCAGCAGCCAAGATAAGGGGTCGGGAGAGACCCAGTACTTC.